These T cell receptor beta chains were read from a single sample in a study of cytomegalovirus exposure and HLA in healthy donors. The assay was immunoSEQ multiplex PCR, and TCRdb's table has in-frame clones only and misses some. The table includes 150,000 to 160,000 clones, less than 85% detected once. The sample consisted of PBMCs. All receptors come from a woman in her fifties or sixties in good health and CMV-seropositive. Each CDR3 is given without its conserved first and last residue.

V: TRBV29-1
J: TRBJ2-5
CDR3: SVGALTGGQETQY

V: TRBV20-1
J: TRBJ1-1
CDR3: SASDYTEAF

V: TRBV18
J: TRBJ2-1
CDR3: ASSSLAGEKGNEQF

V: TRBV10-3
J: TRBJ2-3
CDR3: AIGSGGALDTQY

V: TRBV30
J: TRBJ1-6
CDR3: AWSPIGTGNNSPLH

V: TRBV5-1
J: TRBJ2-3
CDR3: ASRTTSGVTDTQY

V: TRBV4-3
J: TRBJ2-3
CDR3: ASSQDPGGAGTDTQY

V: TRBV27
J: TRBJ1-5
CDR3: ASSVRKEGQPQH

V: TRBV18
J: TRBJ2-7
CDR3: ASSLPGQGAHEQY

V: TRBV27
J: TRBJ1-1
CDR3: ASSLRGRERTEAF

V: TRBV5-6
J: TRBJ2-7
CDR3: ASSSGDSYEQY

V: TRBV4-1
J: TRBJ2-3
CDR3: ASSRGQLADTQY

V: TRBV25-1
J: TRBJ1-2
CDR3: ASSELGQKYT

V: TRBV2
J: TRBJ1-3
CDR3: ASSETTYSGNTIY

V: TRBV5-4
J: TRBJ1-1
CDR3: ASSLPGQGFGEAF

V: TRBV6-5
J: TRBJ2-1
CDR3: ASSYEGRSYNEQF

V: TRBV5-1
J: TRBJ2-1
CDR3: ASSSNAGGDQF

V: TRBV15
J: TRBJ2-1
CDR3: ATSLHDGYEQF

V: TRBV4-1
J: TRBJ2-7
CDR3: ASSHGTGTSYEQY

V: TRBV6-1
J: TRBJ1-5
CDR3: ASSEATGSYQPQH

V: TRBV6-5
J: TRBJ1-1
CDR3: ASSYSGTDEAF

V: TRBV7-8
J: TRBJ2-1
CDR3: ASSSGGRNEQF

V: TRBV11-2
J: TRBJ2-7
CDR3: ASSLQGNEQY

V: TRBV30
J: TRBJ1-1
CDR3: AWRLDRAAEAF

V: TRBV7-2
J: TRBJ1-3
CDR3: ASSSPGSGNTIY

V: TRBV7-9
J: TRBJ2-3
CDR3: ASSFRLAGMTDTQY

V: TRBV12-1
J: TRBJ1-5
CDR3: ASNPCGTGQWPQH

V: TRBV6-5
J: TRBJ2-7
CDR3: ASSYTERGARYEQY

V: TRBV5-1
J: TRBJ2-1
CDR3: ASQGTYNEQF

V: TRBV4-3
J: TRBJ2-2
CDR3: ASSTDGTGATGELF

V: TRBV29-1
J: TRBJ2-7
CDR3: SVDRGHEQY

V: TRBV29-1
J: TRBJ2-3
CDR3: SSPGVSTDTQY

V: TRBV30
J: TRBJ1-1
CDR3: AWRGAVNTEAF

V: TRBV9
J: TRBJ2-1
CDR3: ASSPSGGASYNEQF

V: TRBV7-2
J: TRBJ1-2
CDR3: ASSQDRQAYGYT

V: TRBV5-8
J: TRBJ1-3
CDR3: ASSLDRDRNTIY

V: TRBV7-2
J: TRBJ2-2
CDR3: ASSSGTPYTGELF

V: TRBV5-1
J: TRBJ1-1
CDR3: ASSLASGGTEAF

V: TRBV6-1
J: TRBJ1-2
CDR3: ASSELTGNYGYT

V: TRBV10-3
J: TRBJ2-3
CDR3: AIDRDRGTDTQY

V: TRBV5-4
J: TRBJ2-3
CDR3: ASSSDRGRSTDTQY

V: TRBV6-1
J: TRBJ1-5
CDR3: ASSDRDRERQPQH

V: TRBV27
J: TRBJ2-1
CDR3: ASSLSGLAPYNEQF

V: TRBV21-1
J: TRBJ2-3
CDR3: ASTKRTSANTSTDTQY

V: TRBV29-1
J: TRBJ2-1
CDR3: SVTGTGASDEQF

V: TRBV7-9
J: TRBJ2-2
CDR3: ASSYQDRVTGELF

V: TRBV6-5
J: TRBJ2-5
CDR3: ASSSRSGEQY

V: TRBV7-7
J: NA
CDR3: AVGGLAYEQY

V: TRBV2
J: TRBJ1-6
CDR3: ASSDGGNSPLH

V: TRBV5-1
J: TRBJ2-3
CDR3: ASSFGTGRTDTQY